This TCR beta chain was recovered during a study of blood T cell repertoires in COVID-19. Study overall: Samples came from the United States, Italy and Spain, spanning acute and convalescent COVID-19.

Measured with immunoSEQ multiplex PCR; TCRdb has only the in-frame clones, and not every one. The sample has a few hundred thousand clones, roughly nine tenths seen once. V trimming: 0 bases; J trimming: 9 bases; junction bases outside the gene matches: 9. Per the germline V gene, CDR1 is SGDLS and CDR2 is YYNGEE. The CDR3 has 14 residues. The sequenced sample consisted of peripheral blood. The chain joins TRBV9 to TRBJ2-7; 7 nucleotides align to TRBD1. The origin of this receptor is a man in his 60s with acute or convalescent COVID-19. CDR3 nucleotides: TGTGCCAGCAGCGTAGAGGGACAGCCCTATGGGCAGTACTTC. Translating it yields CASSVEGQPYGQYF.